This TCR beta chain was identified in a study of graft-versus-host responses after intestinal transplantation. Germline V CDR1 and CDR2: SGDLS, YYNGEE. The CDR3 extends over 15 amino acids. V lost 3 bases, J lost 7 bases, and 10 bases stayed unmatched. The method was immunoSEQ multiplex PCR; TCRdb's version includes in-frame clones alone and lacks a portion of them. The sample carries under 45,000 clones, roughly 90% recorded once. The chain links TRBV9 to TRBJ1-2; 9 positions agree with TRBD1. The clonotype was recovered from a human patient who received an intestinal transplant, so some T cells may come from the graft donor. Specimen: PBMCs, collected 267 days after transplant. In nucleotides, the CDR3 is TGTGCCAGCAGCGCCACCGGGACAGGGATAGGTGGCTACACCTTC. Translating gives CASSATGTGIGGYTF.